This is a list of T cell receptor beta chains from one sample in a study of T cell responses to AZD1222 COVID-19 vaccine. The assay was immunoSEQ multiplex PCR, and TCRdb's table has in-frame clones only and misses some. This sample has about 120,000 clones, with about nine tenths found just once. This specimen was peripheral blood, taken on day 0 of AZD1222 vaccination. Receptor source: an adult in good health. Both conserved end residues are part of each CDR3. Each record gives: J gene, clone size, V gene, D gene, CDR3 protein, CDR3 DNA. D genes are given only for firm matches. Expanded clones get a size class; other rows say once, few or many, or leave the size out.

j_gene: TRBJ1-6; abundance: once; v_gene: TRBV19; d_gene: -; CDR3aa: CASSIRVSSSPLHF; CDR3nt: TGTGCCAGTAGTATTAGGGTGTCGAGTTCACCCCTCCACTTT
j_gene: TRBJ2-7; abundance: -; v_gene: TRBV12-3/TRBV12-4; d_gene: TRBD1; CDR3aa: CASSMTGSYEQYF; CDR3nt: TGTGCCAGCAGCATGACAGGGTCCTACGAGCAGTACTTC
j_gene: TRBJ2-3; abundance: once; v_gene: TRBV5-1; d_gene: -; CDR3aa: CASSFAVTTDTQYF; CDR3nt: TGCGCCAGCAGTTTCGCCGTTACAACAGATACGCAGTATTTT
j_gene: TRBJ1-2; abundance: -; v_gene: TRBV28; d_gene: -; CDR3aa: CASSLGILGGASGYTF; CDR3nt: TGTGCCAGCAGTTTGGGCATACTGGGGGGGGCGAGTGGCTACACCTTC
j_gene: TRBJ1-2; abundance: -; v_gene: TRBV12-3/TRBV12-4; d_gene: -; CDR3aa: CASSLDKGLGYTF; CDR3nt: TGTGCCAGCAGTCTAGACAAGGGGCTTGGCTACACCTTC
j_gene: TRBJ1-5; abundance: once; v_gene: TRBV27; d_gene: -; CDR3aa: CASSLAGQPQHF; CDR3nt: TGTGCCAGCAGTTTGGCAGGTCAGCCCCAGCATTTT
j_gene: TRBJ2-5; abundance: -; v_gene: TRBV5-1; d_gene: TRBD1; CDR3aa: CASSLAGTGVEETQYF; CDR3nt: TGCGCCAGCAGCTTGGCCGGGACAGGGGTTGAAGAGACCCAGTACTTC
j_gene: TRBJ1-2; abundance: -; v_gene: TRBV19; d_gene: -; CDR3aa: CASSKENYGYTF; CDR3nt: TGTGCCAGTAGCAAAGAAAACTATGGCTACACCTTC
j_gene: TRBJ2-1; abundance: -; v_gene: TRBV9; d_gene: TRBD1; CDR3aa: CASSVGGAGGEQFF; CDR3nt: TGTGCCAGCAGCGTAGGAGGAGCAGGGGGTGAGCAGTTCTTC
j_gene: TRBJ1-4; abundance: -; v_gene: TRBV18; d_gene: -; CDR3aa: CASSPVNEKLFF; CDR3nt: TGTGCCAGCTCACCAGTGAATGAAAAACTGTTTTTT
j_gene: TRBJ1-2; abundance: -; v_gene: TRBV4-1; d_gene: -; CDR3aa: CASSQGTVYGYTF; CDR3nt: TGCGCCAGCAGCCAAGGGACAGTATATGGCTACACCTTC
j_gene: TRBJ2-2; abundance: -; v_gene: TRBV27; d_gene: TRBD1; CDR3aa: CASSSGTANTGELFF; CDR3nt: TGTGCCAGCAGTTCCGGGACAGCGAACACCGGGGAGCTGTTTTTT
j_gene: TRBJ1-4; abundance: once; v_gene: TRBV6-1; d_gene: -; CDR3aa: CASSEAGGLSEKLFF; CDR3nt: TGTGCCAGCAGTGAAGCGGGAGGGTTATCTGAAAAACTGTTTTTT
j_gene: TRBJ2-7; abundance: -; v_gene: TRBV5-5; d_gene: -; CDR3aa: CASSLGGLSYEQYF; CDR3nt: TGTGCCAGCAGCTTGGGTGGCCTTTCCTACGAGCAGTACTTC
j_gene: TRBJ2-2; abundance: -; v_gene: TRBV7-2; d_gene: -; CDR3aa: CAIGPINTGELFF; CDR3nt: TGTGCCATAGGACCCATCAACACCGGGGAGCTGTTTTTT
j_gene: TRBJ1-3; abundance: -; v_gene: TRBV7-9; d_gene: -; CDR3aa: CASSLMASSGNTIYF; CDR3nt: TGTGCCAGCAGCTTAATGGCAAGTTCTGGAAACACCATATATTTT
j_gene: TRBJ2-3; abundance: -; v_gene: TRBV27; d_gene: TRBD2; CDR3aa: CASSHGTSGETSTDTQYF; CDR3nt: TGTGCCAGCAGTCACGGGACTAGCGGGGAAACTAGCACAGATACGCAGTATTTT
j_gene: TRBJ2-5; abundance: -; v_gene: TRBV19; d_gene: -; CDR3aa: CASSIGWGETQYF; CDR3nt: TGTGCCAGTAGTATAGGGTGGGGGGAGACCCAGTACTTC
j_gene: TRBJ1-2; abundance: -; v_gene: TRBV19; d_gene: TRBD1; CDR3aa: CASSIATGDSGYTF; CDR3nt: TGTGCCAGTAGTATAGCTACAGGGGACTCTGGCTACACCTTC
j_gene: TRBJ1-5; abundance: -; v_gene: TRBV7-8; d_gene: -; CDR3aa: CASSSRVGSNQPQHF; CDR3nt: TGTGCCAGCAGCTCCCGGGTTGGCAGCAATCAGCCCCAGCATTTT
j_gene: TRBJ2-5; abundance: -; v_gene: TRBV7-9; d_gene: TRBD1; CDR3aa: CAGTSGRGLQETQYF; CDR3nt: TGTGCCGGAACATCCGGAAGGGGGCTCCAAGAGACCCAGTACTTC
j_gene: TRBJ1-3; abundance: -; v_gene: TRBV7-8; d_gene: -; CDR3aa: CASSTPRTGSGNTIYF; CDR3nt: TGTGCCAGCAGCACCCCTCGGACTGGCTCTGGAAACACCATATATTTT
j_gene: TRBJ1-1; abundance: -; v_gene: TRBV7-2; d_gene: -; CDR3aa: CASSLGRGGTEAFF; CDR3nt: TGTGCCAGCAGCTTAGGACGGGGTGGTACTGAAGCTTTCTTT
j_gene: TRBJ1-6; abundance: -; v_gene: TRBV19; d_gene: TRBD1; CDR3aa: CASSPGQLNSPLHF; CDR3nt: TGTGCCAGTAGTCCGGGACAGCTCAATTCACCCCTCCACTTT
j_gene: TRBJ1-2; abundance: -; v_gene: TRBV28; d_gene: TRBD1; CDR3aa: CASTSGTGWGYTF; CDR3nt: TGTGCCAGTACGTCCGGGACAGGGTGGGGCTACACCTTC
j_gene: TRBJ1-6; abundance: -; v_gene: TRBV6-5; d_gene: -; CDR3aa: CASSYKAGVGPLHF; CDR3nt: TGTGCCAGCAGTTACAAGGCAGGGGTGGGACCCCTCCACTTT
j_gene: TRBJ1-1; abundance: -; v_gene: TRBV28; d_gene: -; CDR3aa: CASSFAGLGNTEAFF; CDR3nt: TGTGCCAGCAGTTTTGCGGGCCTTGGGAACACTGAAGCTTTCTTT
j_gene: TRBJ1-2; abundance: -; v_gene: TRBV13; d_gene: TRBD1; CDR3aa: CASSQRYRDRATHGYTF; CDR3nt: TGTGCCAGCAGTCAGAGATATCGGGACAGAGCGACCCATGGCTACACCTTC
j_gene: TRBJ1-2; abundance: -; v_gene: TRBV5-6; d_gene: TRBD1; CDR3aa: CASSGTGGLGYGYTF; CDR3nt: TGTGCCAGCAGCGGAACAGGGGGCTTGGGCTATGGCTACACCTTC
j_gene: TRBJ1-2; abundance: -; v_gene: TRBV27; d_gene: -; CDR3aa: CASSPRDNYGYTF; CDR3nt: TGTGCCAGCAGTCCCAGGGACAACTATGGCTACACCTTC
j_gene: TRBJ2-7; abundance: -; v_gene: TRBV9; d_gene: -; CDR3aa: CASSVGWAGDTYEQYF; CDR3nt: TGTGCCAGCAGCGTAGGGTGGGCAGGGGATACCTACGAGCAGTACTTC
j_gene: TRBJ2-2; abundance: -; v_gene: TRBV6-4; d_gene: TRBD2; CDR3aa: CASSDSGSGREHTGELFF; CDR3nt: TGTGCCAGCAGTGACTCTGGTAGCGGGAGGGAGCACACCGGGGAGCTGTTTTTT
j_gene: TRBJ2-3; abundance: -; v_gene: TRBV23-1; d_gene: -; CDR3aa: CASSQSAEDFGSDTQYF; CDR3nt: TGCGCCAGCAGTCAATCGGCAGAAGATTTTGGGTCAGATACGCAGTATTTT
j_gene: TRBJ2-1; abundance: -; v_gene: TRBV6-2/TRBV6-3; d_gene: TRBD2; CDR3aa: CASSYSNGGADEQFF; CDR3nt: TGTGCCAGCAGTTACTCGAACGGGGGGGCCGATGAGCAGTTCTTC
j_gene: TRBJ2-1; abundance: -; v_gene: TRBV5-1; d_gene: TRBD2; CDR3aa: CASRRAGVSYNEQFF; CDR3nt: TGCGCCAGCAGGCGAGCGGGAGTATCCTACAATGAGCAGTTCTTC
j_gene: TRBJ2-7; abundance: -; v_gene: TRBV6-2/TRBV6-3; d_gene: TRBD1; CDR3aa: CASSWLRQGAYEQYF; CDR3nt: TGTGCCAGCAGCTGGTTACGACAGGGGGCCTACGAGCAGTACTTC
j_gene: TRBJ2-7; abundance: once; v_gene: TRBV2; d_gene: TRBD2; CDR3aa: CASSETSGGVFLREQYF; CDR3nt: TGTGCCAGCAGTGAGACTAGCGGGGGAGTCTTCCTTAGGGAGCAGTACTTC
j_gene: TRBJ2-2; abundance: -; v_gene: TRBV9; d_gene: TRBD2; CDR3aa: CASTPTSGGALSGTGELFF; CDR3nt: TGTGCCAGCACCCCGACTAGCGGGGGGGCCTTGAGTGGCACCGGGGAGCTGTTTTTT
j_gene: TRBJ2-7; abundance: -; v_gene: TRBV20-1; d_gene: -; CDR3aa: CSASPSAYEQYF; CDR3nt: TGCAGTGCTAGTCCGTCAGCCTACGAGCAGTACTTC
j_gene: TRBJ2-7; abundance: -; v_gene: TRBV29-1; d_gene: -; CDR3aa: CSVVQGYEQYF; CDR3nt: TGCAGCGTTGTACAGGGCTACGAGCAGTACTTC
j_gene: TRBJ1-2; abundance: -; v_gene: TRBV18; d_gene: TRBD1; CDR3aa: CASSSTRLAGGADGYTF; CDR3nt: TGTGCCAGCTCAAGTACCCGATTAGCAGGGGGCGCGGATGGCTACACCTTC
j_gene: TRBJ2-5; abundance: -; v_gene: TRBV7-2; d_gene: -; CDR3aa: CASAPLASQETQYF; CDR3nt: TGTGCCAGCGCCCCGCTAGCGTCCCAAGAGACCCAGTACTTC
j_gene: TRBJ1-3; abundance: -; v_gene: TRBV18; d_gene: -; CDR3aa: CASSPQSDSGNTIYF; CDR3nt: TGTGCCAGCTCACCACAATCCGACTCTGGAAACACCATATATTTT
j_gene: TRBJ2-1; abundance: -; v_gene: TRBV4-1; d_gene: -; CDR3aa: CASSQRTGASFYNEQFF; CDR3nt: TGCGCCAGCAGCCAGCGGACTGGGGCATCTTTCTACAATGAGCAGTTCTTC